This T cell receptor (beta chain) derives from a study of T cell responses to AZD1222 COVID-19 vaccine. Whole-study results and caveats: Females made up more of the donors, who were largely white British, and clonal diversity may have come out too low.

Assay used: immunoSEQ multiplex PCR; TCRdb lists only in-frame clones, some missing. The repertoire holds approximately 190,000 clones, with roughly 92% as singletons. In regard to this clone: Its antigen remains unknown.

Germline loops: CDR1 SGHDN, CDR2 FVKESK. V dropped 1 base and J dropped 9; count of bases not matched to a gene: 11. The CDR3 has 16 residues. The starting material was peripheral blood, obtained 28 days after the second dose of the MenACWY control vaccine. The V call is TRBV14, the J call TRBJ2-1; TRBD2 matches 8 bases. The receptor was derived from an adult who received the MenACWY meningococcal vaccine as a control. The CDR3 loop is CASSQGLAGKPGEQFF. The CDR3 DNA follows: TGTGCCAGCAGCCAAGGGCTAGCGGGCAAGCCAGGTGAGCAGTTCTTC.